Listed below are T cell receptor beta chains from one sample, sequenced in a study of vaccination and CD4 T cells after COVID-19. These receptors' targets are unknown. TCRdb itself ran the PCR reads through MiXCR, one entry per CDR3 protein. In the table there are 15,000 to 20,000 distinct CDR3 sequences, around 58% of which are singletons. Sequenced input: CD4+ T cells from blood, cultured in vitro. Every receptor here comes from a human donor who had recovered from COVID-19. Each CDR3 is given without its conserved first and last residue. Each record gives: CDR3 protein, J gene, V gene.

CDR3aa: ASSRIGLKQF
j_gene: TRBJ2-1
v_gene: TRBV4-1

CDR3aa: SASGAGLQETQY
j_gene: TRBJ2-5
v_gene: TRBV20-1

CDR3aa: ASSVAGVRETQY
j_gene: TRBJ2-5
v_gene: TRBV2

CDR3aa: ASSTLWGQPQH
j_gene: TRBJ1-5
v_gene: TRBV19

CDR3aa: ASSYWRDSPLH
j_gene: TRBJ1-6
v_gene: TRBV6-5

CDR3aa: ASSLEPGQPQH
j_gene: TRBJ1-5
v_gene: TRBV7-2

CDR3aa: AISGRTSGTYNEQF
j_gene: TRBJ2-1
v_gene: TRBV10-3

CDR3aa: ASSYSIETEAF
j_gene: TRBJ1-1
v_gene: TRBV6-2/TRBV6-3

CDR3aa: ASSPGPNEQF
j_gene: TRBJ2-1
v_gene: TRBV11-2

CDR3aa: ASRAPGEHQETQY
j_gene: TRBJ2-5
v_gene: TRBV18

CDR3aa: ASRPTGVENIQY
j_gene: TRBJ2-4
v_gene: TRBV27

CDR3aa: ASSTPGGGRSTEAF
j_gene: TRBJ1-1
v_gene: TRBV11-3

CDR3aa: ASSPSGADYEQY
j_gene: TRBJ2-7
v_gene: TRBV7-3

CDR3aa: ASRPVSGGAYGYT
j_gene: TRBJ1-2
v_gene: TRBV5-6

CDR3aa: ASSASYSNQPQH
j_gene: TRBJ1-5
v_gene: TRBV14

CDR3aa: ASSIGDNPLPTGELF
j_gene: TRBJ2-2
v_gene: TRBV5-4

CDR3aa: ASSAWAGGGGEQY
j_gene: TRBJ2-7
v_gene: TRBV25-1

CDR3aa: ASSLVRGTSAGELF
j_gene: TRBJ2-2
v_gene: TRBV7-8

CDR3aa: ASSSSGDGETQY
j_gene: TRBJ2-5
v_gene: TRBV10-1

CDR3aa: ASRQGGTGELF
j_gene: TRBJ2-2
v_gene: TRBV2

CDR3aa: ASSPGDLMSYEQY
j_gene: TRBJ2-7
v_gene: TRBV27

CDR3aa: ASSQRAGGTGELF
j_gene: TRBJ2-2
v_gene: TRBV5-1